This T cell receptor (beta chain) came from a study of monozygotic twins with cystic fibrosis. As for the study in general: With about 15 PCR cycles, barcoded libraries came from roughly 2.8 micrograms of fragmented DNA. Study outcomes and limitations: J usage was most co-twin-similar in 8 of 16 pairs, V in 13. No link emerged between shared CDR3 counts and age, concordance or severity.

V trimming: 4 bases; J trimming: 0 bases; junction bases outside the gene matches: 2. The CDR3 length is 15 residues. Per the germline V gene, CDR1 is MNHNS and CDR2 is SASEGT. Comment on this clone: Its target is unknown.

TCRdb's copy holds only in-frame clones and misses some; the assay was immunoSEQ multiplex PCR. Found here are 950 to 1,200 clones, 80% to 95% of them singletons; the top ten hold 3% to 3.5%. The sequence was obtained from a boy younger than 18 with cystic fibrosis. The material sequenced was blood. The chain carries TRBV6-1 and TRBJ2-7; 11 nucleotides match TRBD1. The CDR3 spells CASSGGTGGSYEQYF. CDR3 DNA sequence: TGTGCCAGCAGTGGAGGGACAGGGGGCTCCTACGAGCAGTACTTC.